These 27 T cell receptor beta chains were all obtained from the same sample, sequenced in a study of blood T cells in healthy people across ages. PCR was performed a second time for about 7 to 11 cycles using a sample-barcoded 5' primer and a J-beta primer mix. TCRdb processed the 5' RACE reads anew with MiXCR; each CDR3 protein has one entry. The sample consists of fewer than 1.5 million distinct CDR3 sequences, about 40% of them appearing once. The sample consisted of blood. The source is a woman aged 18-29 years in good health.

About this clonotype itself: Relative to the germline gene, one junction end is altered; a read error may explain this. V usage is TRBV6-1 and J usage is TRBJ2-1; 9 bases are a match to TRBD1. The germline V gene has CDR1 MNHNS and CDR2 SASEGT. The CDR3 extends over 15 amino acids. Written as DNA, the CDR3 is TGTGCCAGCAGGGAACAGGGGGCGCTTAGTAATGAGCGGTTCTTC. This encodes CASREQGALSNERFF.

The rearrangement joins TRBV2 to TRBJ2-7; perhaps D is TRBD1 or TRBD2 (5 bases each). The ends were cut back, 6 bases at V and 7 bases at J, with 22 bases in the middle. The CDR3 spans 15 residues. Germline V gene sequence: CDR1 SNHLY, CDR2 FYNNEI. The CDR3 nucleotides are TGTGCCAGCAGCGGGGCCCGAGGGGCACACAATGAGCAGTACTTC. Its translation: CASSGARGAHNEQYF.

V is TRBV11-2 and J is TRBJ2-2; 9 nucleotides agree with TRBD2. The CDR3 runs 17 residues. Germline V CDR1 and CDR2: SGHAT, FQNNGV. The trim removed 7 bases at V and 4 bases at J, leaving 13 bases unmatched. CDR3 in amino acids: CASTPGVAGAVTGELFF. CDR3 DNA sequence: TGTGCCAGCACCCCGGGGGTAGCGGGAGCGGTCACCGGGGAGCTGTTTTTT. The full variable domain, completed using reference TRBV11-2 and TRBJ2-2, is EAGVAQSPRYKIIEKRQSVAFWCNPISGHATLYWYQQILGQGPKLLIQFQNNGVVDDSQLPKDRFSAERLKGVDSTLKIQPAKLEDSAVYLCASTPGVAGAVTGELFFGEGSRLTVL.

About this clonotype itself: This CDR3 is missing its conserved last phenylalanine or tryptophan, likely due to a read error. V and J are TRBV28 and TRBJ2-7, with 11 bases identical to TRBD1. The CDR3 consists of 15 residues. Germline assignment: CDR1 MDHEN and CDR2 SYDVKM. Germline trimming cut 7 bases from V and 7 bases from J; bases unmatched to any gene: 12. The CDR3 region is CASTSPGQGAREQYL. The CDR3 region has the DNA TGTGCCAGCACCTCCCCCGGACAGGGGGCGCGAGAGCAGTACTTA.

The chain recombines TRBV3-1 with TRBJ1-5, with D possibly TRBD1 on 6 matching bases. From germline, CDR1 is LGHDT and CDR2 YNNKEL (reference sequence). This CDR3 contains 15 residues. Trimming stripped 4 bases from V and 7 bases from J, with 17 bases between. The CDR3 is CASSPDRLPGQPQHF. CDR3 bases: TGTGCCAGCAGCCCCGACAGGCTCCCGGGGCAGCCCCAGCATTTT. The full variable domain, its missing parts supplied by reference TRBV3-1 and TRBJ1-5, is DTAVSQTPKYLVTQMGNDKSIKCEQNLGHDTMYWYKQDSKKFLKIMFSYNNKELIINETVPNRFSPKSPDKAHLNLHINSLELGDSAVYFCASSPDRLPGQPQHFGDGTRLSIL.

V gene TRBV5-6 combines with J gene TRBJ1-4; D might be TRBD1 (5 bases). In germline, CDR1 is SGHDT, CDR2 YYEEEE. The V end was cut by 0 bases, the J end by 10 bases, with 16 bases between. There are 15 residues in the CDR3. This CDR3 is CASSLERDRLGKLFF. The CDR3 DNA reads TGTGCCAGCAGCTTGGAACGGGACCGTTTGGGAAAACTGTTTTTT.

This clonotype was counted ten times or more. The genes are TRBV5-1 and TRBJ2-1; TRBD1 agrees at 7 bases. V gave up 4 bases and J gave up 8 bases; unmatched junction bases: 9. Germline CDR1 and CDR2: SGHRS and YFSETQ. This CDR3 has 14 residues. CDR3 DNA: TGCGCCAGCAGCCGACAGGGTCCGGCTCATGAGCAGTTCTTC. Residues: CASSRQGPAHEQFF.

J is TRBJ1-2 and V is TRBV9; no clear D gene. V was shortened by 4 bases and J by 4 bases, with 11 bases between the two germline ends. CDR3 size: 13 residues. Germline assignment: CDR1 SGDLS and CDR2 YYNGEE. The CDR3 bases are TGTGCCAGCAGCTCTCGACTGTTCTATGGCTACACCTTC. Translated: CASSSRLFYGYTF.

This clonotype was picked up many times. The V gene is TRBV28, the J gene TRBJ2-7, with no clear D. V dropped 6 bases and J dropped 3 bases, with 9 bases sitting between them. The CDR3 is 12 residues long. Germline V gene sequence: CDR1 MDHEN, CDR2 SYDVKM. For the CDR3, the DNA is TGTGCCAGCAGCTTACTGAGCTACGAGCAGTACTTC. Translation gives CASSLLSYEQYF.

This clonotype was detected only a few times. The chain links TRBV3-1 to TRBJ1-1; no clear D. The germline CDR1 and CDR2 sequences are LGHDT and YNNKEL (reference sequence). Trimming pared 2 bases from V and 3 bases from J, leaving 13 bases between. CDR3 length equals 15 residues. The CDR3 DNA reads as TGTGCCAGCAGCCAACAAAAGGGTAGTTACACTGAAGCTTTCTTT. Translation: CASSQQKGSYTEAFF. Using reference TRBV3-1 and TRBJ1-1 for the parts outside the CDR3, the full variable domain is DTAVSQTPKYLVTQMGNDKSIKCEQNLGHDTMYWYKQDSKKFLKIMFSYNNKELIINETVPNRFSPKSPDKAHLNLHINSLELGDSAVYFCASSQQKGSYTEAFFGQGTRLTVV.

This clonotype appeared a few times. The chain recombines TRBV3-1 with TRBJ2-5, with D possibly being TRBD1 or TRBD2 (5 bases each). The V gene's germline CDR1 is LGHDT and CDR2 YNNKEL (reference sequence). Trimming took 5 bases from V and 9 from J, leaving 22 bases between them. The CDR3 has 15 residues. CDR3 bases: TGTGCCAGCAGCTCCACTGACCCGGGACCCCAGTCCCAGTACTTC. Protein sequence: CASSSTDPGPQSQYF.

Ten or more counts support this clonotype. The chain links TRBV4-2 to TRBJ1-5; D is undetermined. Trimming stripped 0 bases from V and 1 base from J, with 10 bases between. CDR3 length: 16 amino acids. Germline V gene data show CDR1 as LGHNA and CDR2 as YNFKEQ. CDR3 amino acids: CASSQDLSQSNQPQHF. CDR3 DNA: TGTGCCAGCAGCCAAGATCTCAGTCAGAGCAATCAGCCCCAGCATTTT.

Concerning this clonotype itself: This sequence may be a read error, since a much larger clone differs from it by one base. V is TRBV7-9 and J is TRBJ2-1, with D unresolved. The CDR3 totals 11 residues. CDR1 is SEHNR and CDR2 is FQNEAQ in the germline V gene (reference sequence). CDR3 region: CASSPINGQFF. As DNA, the CDR3 is TGTGCCAGCAGCCCCATCAATGGGCAGTTCTTC.

This clonotype was detected only a few times. The chain joins TRBV29-1 to TRBJ2-3; TRBD1 is a possible D gene (6 bases). The CDR3 is 14 residues long. In germline, CDR1 is SQVTM, CDR2 ANQGSEA. Trimming left V 7 bases short and J 0 bases short, with 14 bases between. The CDR3 DNA reads TGCAGCGGTAATTGGGGGCCCAGCACAGATACGCAGTATTTT. Translated: CSGNWGPSTDTQYF.

The chain uses TRBV7-9 and TRBJ2-3; 8 nucleotides agree with TRBD2. The length of the CDR3 is 15 residues. V shed 4 bases, J shed 9 bases, and the junction held 12 bases outside the gene matches. The germline V gene has CDR1 SEHNR and CDR2 FQNEAQ (reference sequence). CDR3 loop: CASSSLGGGLGTQYF. The CDR3 DNA sequence: TGTGCCAGCAGCTCCCTCGGCGGGGGGCTCGGCACGCAGTATTTT.

This clonotype turned up a few times. V is TRBV28 and J is TRBJ1-2; possibly TRBD1 for D (6 bases). CDR3 length: 14 residues. Germline CDR1 and CDR2: MDHEN and SYDVKM. V was pared by 2 bases and J by 3 bases, with 10 bases between. CDR3 amino acids: CASSLTQGHYGYTF. DNA for the CDR3: TGTGCCAGCAGTTTAACACAGGGCCACTATGGCTACACCTTC.

This clonotype was observed a few times. The chain uses TRBV6-1 and TRBJ1-5; TRBD1 might be the D (6 bases). From germline, CDR1 is MNHNS and CDR2 SASEGT. The V gene lost 6 bases and the J gene lost 1 base, with 28 bases spanning the gap. The CDR3 spans 20 residues. CDR3 amino acids: CASRFRVEGQTPNSNQPQHF. The CDR3 DNA follows: TGTGCCAGCAGGTTTAGAGTCGAAGGACAGACACCGAACAGCAATCAGCCCCAGCATTTT.

This clonotype showed up just a few times. J is TRBJ1-1 and V is TRBV5-6; no clear D gene. Germline loops: CDR1 SGHDT, CDR2 YYEEEE. Trimming removed 4 bases at V and 6 bases at J, with 16 bases between. There are 14 residues in the CDR3. In DNA, the CDR3 is TGTGCCAGCAGCCCAACGGGTCACGGGGCTGAAGCTTTCTTT. As protein: CASSPTGHGAEAFF.

The rearrangement links TRBV20-1 to TRBJ1-2, with 9 bases that match TRBD1. Trimming removed 3 bases from V and 1 base from J; junction bases left unmatched: 6. Per the germline V gene, CDR1 is DFQATT and CDR2 is SNEGSKA (reference sequence). This CDR3 spans 15 amino acids. The CDR3 loop is CSAREGQGFNYGYTF. CDR3 nucleotides: TGCAGTGCTAGGGAAGGACAGGGGTTTAACTATGGCTACACCTTC.

The chain combines TRBV4-1 with TRBJ2-2; D is perhaps TRBD1 or TRBD2 (6 bases each). CDR1 is MGHRA, CDR2 YSYEKL, per germline. CDR3 length: 13 residues. Trimming cost V 7 bases and J 6 bases, with 12 bases left between them. The CDR3 DNA reads TGCGCCAGCACTCAGGAGGGGGCCGGGGAGCTGTTTTTT. Residues: CASTQEGAGELFF.

This clonotype was counted between two and nine times. The chain couples TRBV7-2 to TRBJ2-6; D unclear. Germline CDR1 reads SGHTA; CDR2 reads FQGNSA. V was pared by 5 bases and J by 4 bases, with 15 bases between. The CDR3 has 16 residues. The CDR3 coding sequence is TGTGCCAGCAGCCTGGTTTGGGTCTCCGGGGCCAACGTCCTGACTTTC. This codes for CASSLVWVSGANVLTF.

This clonotype was found once. This chain uses TRBV30 with TRBJ2-7, with D perhaps TRBD2 (5 bases). The CDR3 has 16 amino acids. With 3 bases removed from V and 3 bases from J, the gap between germline ends came to 21 bases. Germline V CDR1 and CDR2: GTSNPN, SVGIG (reference sequence). In DNA, the CDR3 is TGTGCCTGGAGATCGGGCGGGCAGGTTAGACTCTACGAGCAGTACTTC. Translated, it gives CAWRSGGQVRLYEQYF.

The chain recombines TRBV29-1 with TRBJ1-5, with a tentative D call TRBD1 (6 bases). Germline V lookup: CDR1 SQVTM, CDR2 ANQGSEA. V lost 6 bases and J 5 bases, leaving 14 bases between the germline ends. CDR3 length equals 13 residues. The CDR3 DNA reads TGCAGCGTGGAGACAGGAGTCGATCAGCCCCAGCATTTT. Residues: CSVETGVDQPQHF.

A word on this clonotype: One base away lies a much larger clone, so this may be a sequencing read error. The chain couples TRBV7-2 to TRBJ2-7; D gene ambiguous. Germline values: CDR1 SGHTA, CDR2 FQGNSA. The V and J ends lost 2 bases and 11 bases respectively, with 13 bases between them. The CDR3 spans 12 residues. The DNA for the CDR3 is TGTGCCAGCAGCTTAACGTGGTCTGCCAAGTACTTC. Residues: CASSLTWSAKYF.

As concerns this clonotype: Mismatch with germline at one junction end may stem from a read error. This chain connects TRBV29-1 to TRBJ2-1; D unclear. CDR1 and CDR2 (germline): SQVTM, ANQGSEA. This CDR3 contains 15 residues. This CDR3 is CSVKDGLVPNNEQFF. In DNA form, the CDR3 reads TGCAGCGTTAAAGATGGCCTAGTCCCCAACAATGAGCAGTTCTTC.

The V call is TRBV6-5, the J call TRBJ1-5; 7 bases match TRBD1. V was clipped by 0 bases and J by 3 bases; unmatched bases: 11. The CDR3 has 18 amino acids. In germline, CDR1 is MNHEY, CDR2 SVGAGI. CDR3 amino acids: CASSYSRRDRNFNQPQHF. The CDR3 nucleotides read TGTGCCAGCAGTTACTCTCGTCGGGACAGAAACTTCAATCAGCCCCAGCATTTT.

In this sample, this clonotype turned up many times. The rearrangement links TRBV7-2 to TRBJ1-4; D uncertain. CDR1 is SGHTA, CDR2 FQGNSA, per germline. V lost 5 bases and J lost 5, with 6 bases in between. The CDR3 extends over 12 amino acids. CDR3 loop: CASSRLNEKLFF. The CDR3 DNA reads TGTGCCAGCAGCCGCTTGAATGAAAAACTGTTTTTT.